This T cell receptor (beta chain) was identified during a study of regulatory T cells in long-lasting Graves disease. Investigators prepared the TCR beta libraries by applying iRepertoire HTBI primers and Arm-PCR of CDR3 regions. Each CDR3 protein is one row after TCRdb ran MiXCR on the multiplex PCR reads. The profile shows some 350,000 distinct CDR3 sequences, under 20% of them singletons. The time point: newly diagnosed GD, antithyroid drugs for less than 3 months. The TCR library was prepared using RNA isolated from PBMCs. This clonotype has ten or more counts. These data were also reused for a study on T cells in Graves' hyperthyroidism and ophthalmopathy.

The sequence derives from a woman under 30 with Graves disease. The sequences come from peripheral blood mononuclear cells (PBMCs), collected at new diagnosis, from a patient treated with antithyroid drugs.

The CDR3 bases are TGCGCCAGCAGCCGACAGGGGGGGGACACTGAAGCTTTCTTT. It is translated as CASSRQGGDTEAFF. The chain links TRBV5-1 to TRBJ1-1, with 9 bases fitting TRBD1. With V trimmed by 4 bases and J by 3 bases, 4 bases remained unmatched. This CDR3 comprises 14 residues. From germline, CDR1 is SGHRS and CDR2 YFSETQ.